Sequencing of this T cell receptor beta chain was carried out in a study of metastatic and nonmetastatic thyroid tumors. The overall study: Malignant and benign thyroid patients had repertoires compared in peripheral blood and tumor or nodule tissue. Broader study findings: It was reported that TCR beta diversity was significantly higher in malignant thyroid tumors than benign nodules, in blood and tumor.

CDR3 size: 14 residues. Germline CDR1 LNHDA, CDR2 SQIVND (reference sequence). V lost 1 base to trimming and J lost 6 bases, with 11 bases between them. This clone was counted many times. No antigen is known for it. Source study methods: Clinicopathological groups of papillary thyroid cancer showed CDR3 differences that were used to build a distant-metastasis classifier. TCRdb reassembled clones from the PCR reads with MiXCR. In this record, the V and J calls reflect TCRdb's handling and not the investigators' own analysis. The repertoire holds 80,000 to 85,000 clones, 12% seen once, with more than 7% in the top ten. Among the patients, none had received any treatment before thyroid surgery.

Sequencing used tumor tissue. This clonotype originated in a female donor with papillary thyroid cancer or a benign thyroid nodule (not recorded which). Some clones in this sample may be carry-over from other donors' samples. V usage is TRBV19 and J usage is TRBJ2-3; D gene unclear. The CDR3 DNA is TGTGCCAGTAGTATAGTAGTTTTAGGGGATACGCAGTATTTT. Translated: CASSIVVLGDTQYF.